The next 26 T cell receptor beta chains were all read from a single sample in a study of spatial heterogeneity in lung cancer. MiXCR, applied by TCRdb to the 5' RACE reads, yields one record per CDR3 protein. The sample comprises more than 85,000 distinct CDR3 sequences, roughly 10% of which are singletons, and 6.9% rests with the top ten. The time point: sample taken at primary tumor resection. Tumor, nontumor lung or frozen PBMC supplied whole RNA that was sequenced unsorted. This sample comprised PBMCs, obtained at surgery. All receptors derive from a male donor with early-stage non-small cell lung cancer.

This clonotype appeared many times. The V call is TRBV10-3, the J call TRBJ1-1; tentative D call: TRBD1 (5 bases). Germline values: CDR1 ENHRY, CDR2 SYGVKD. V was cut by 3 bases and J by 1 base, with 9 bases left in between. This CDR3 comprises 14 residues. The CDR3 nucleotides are TGTGCCATCAGTGATGACAGATCGAACACTGAAGCTTTCTTT. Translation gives CAISDDRSNTEAFF.

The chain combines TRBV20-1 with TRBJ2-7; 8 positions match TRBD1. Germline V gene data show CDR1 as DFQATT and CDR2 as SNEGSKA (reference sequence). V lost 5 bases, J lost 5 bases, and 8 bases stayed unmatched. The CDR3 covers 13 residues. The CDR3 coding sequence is TGCAGTGCTCCAGTACCAGGGGGCGACGAGCAGTACTTC. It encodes CSAPVPGGDEQYF.

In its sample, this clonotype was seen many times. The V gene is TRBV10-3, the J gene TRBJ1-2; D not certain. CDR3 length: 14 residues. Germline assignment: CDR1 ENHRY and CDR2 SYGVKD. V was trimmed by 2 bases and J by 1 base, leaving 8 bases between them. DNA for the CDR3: TGTGCCATCAGTGAGCGGAGGGATAACTATGGCTACACCTTC. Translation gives CAISERRDNYGYTF.

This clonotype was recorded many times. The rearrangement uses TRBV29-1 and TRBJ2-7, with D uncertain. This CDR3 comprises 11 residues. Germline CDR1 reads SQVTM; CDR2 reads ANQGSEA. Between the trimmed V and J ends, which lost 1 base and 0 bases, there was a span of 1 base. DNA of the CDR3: TGCAGCGTTGAAGTCTCCTACGAGCAGTACTTC. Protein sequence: CSVEVSYEQYF.

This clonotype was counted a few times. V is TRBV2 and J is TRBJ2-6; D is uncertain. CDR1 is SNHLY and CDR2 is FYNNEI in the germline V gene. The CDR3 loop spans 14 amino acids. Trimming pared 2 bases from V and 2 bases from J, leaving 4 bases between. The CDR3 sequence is CASSEQTGANVLTF. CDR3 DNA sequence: TGTGCCAGCAGTGAACAGACTGGGGCCAACGTCCTGACTTTC.

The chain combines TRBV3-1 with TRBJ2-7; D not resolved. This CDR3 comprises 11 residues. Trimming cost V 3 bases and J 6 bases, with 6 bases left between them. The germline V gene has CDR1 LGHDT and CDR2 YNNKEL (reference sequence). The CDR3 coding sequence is TGTGCCAGCAGCCATTTCAGCGAGCAGTACTTC. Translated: CASSHFSEQYF.

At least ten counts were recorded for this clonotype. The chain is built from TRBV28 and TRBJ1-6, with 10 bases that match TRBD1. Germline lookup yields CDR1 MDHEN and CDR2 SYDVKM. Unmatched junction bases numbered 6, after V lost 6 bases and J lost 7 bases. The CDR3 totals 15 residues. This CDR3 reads CASRRQGAGNSPLHF. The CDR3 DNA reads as TGTGCCAGCAGACGACAGGGGGCGGGGAATTCACCCCTCCACTTT.

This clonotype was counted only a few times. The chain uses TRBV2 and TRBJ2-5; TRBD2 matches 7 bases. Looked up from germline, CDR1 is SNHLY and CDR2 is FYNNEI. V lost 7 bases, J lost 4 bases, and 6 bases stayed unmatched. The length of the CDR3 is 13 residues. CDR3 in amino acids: CASNAGTTETQYF. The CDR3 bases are TGTGCCAGCAACGCCGGGACTACAGAGACCCAGTACTTC. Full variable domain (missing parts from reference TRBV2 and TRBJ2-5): EPEVTQTPSHQVTQMGQEVILRCVPISNHLYFYWYRQILGQKVEFLVSFYNNEISEKSEIFDDQFSVERPDGSNFTLKIRSTKLEDSAMYFCASNAGTTETQYFGPGTRLLVL.

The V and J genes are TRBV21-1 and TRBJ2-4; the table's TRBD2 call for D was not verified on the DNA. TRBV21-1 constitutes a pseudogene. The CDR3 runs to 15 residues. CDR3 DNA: TGTGCCAGCAGCAAAGGTGGAGGGGCTCCAAACATTCAGTACTTC. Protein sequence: CASSKGGGAPNIQYF.

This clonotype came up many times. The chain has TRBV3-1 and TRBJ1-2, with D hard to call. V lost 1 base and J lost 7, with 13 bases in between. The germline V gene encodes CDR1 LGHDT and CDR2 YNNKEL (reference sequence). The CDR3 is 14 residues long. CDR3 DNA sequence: TGTGCCAGCAGCCAAGTGGGAGGGCCCCTTGGCTACACCTTC. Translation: CASSQVGGPLGYTF.

CDR3 protein: CASSFNRVRDTQYF. The DNA for the CDR3 is TGCGCCAGCAGCTTTAACAGGGTACGAGATACGCAGTATTTT. The rearrangement links TRBV5-1 to TRBJ2-3; D possibly corresponds to TRBD1 (6 bases). CDR3 length equals 14 residues. V shed 2 bases and J shed 5 bases, with 12 bases lying between them. Per the germline V gene, CDR1 is SGHRS and CDR2 is YFSETQ.

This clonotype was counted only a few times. CDR3 in DNA: TGCGCCAGCAGTGATTGGCAAGATACGCAGTATTTT. Its translation is CASSDWQDTQYF. The chain links TRBV10-1 to TRBJ2-3; D uncertain. V lost 3 bases to trimming and J lost 5 bases, with 6 bases between them. CDR1 WNHNN and CDR2 SYGVQD come from the germline V gene (reference sequence). The CDR3 has 12 residues.

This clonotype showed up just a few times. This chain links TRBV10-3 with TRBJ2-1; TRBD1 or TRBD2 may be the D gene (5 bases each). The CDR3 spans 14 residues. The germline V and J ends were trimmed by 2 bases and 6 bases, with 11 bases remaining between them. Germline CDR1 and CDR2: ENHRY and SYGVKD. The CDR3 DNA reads TGTGCCATCAGTGAGGCTGGGACGGGCAATGAGCAGTTCTTC. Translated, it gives CAISEAGTGNEQFF.

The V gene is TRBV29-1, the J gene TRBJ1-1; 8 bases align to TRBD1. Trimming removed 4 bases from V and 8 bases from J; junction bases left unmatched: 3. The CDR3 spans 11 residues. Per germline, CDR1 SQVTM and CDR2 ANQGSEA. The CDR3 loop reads CSVGQGREAFF. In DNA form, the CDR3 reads TGCAGCGTTGGACAGGGGAGAGAAGCTTTCTTT.

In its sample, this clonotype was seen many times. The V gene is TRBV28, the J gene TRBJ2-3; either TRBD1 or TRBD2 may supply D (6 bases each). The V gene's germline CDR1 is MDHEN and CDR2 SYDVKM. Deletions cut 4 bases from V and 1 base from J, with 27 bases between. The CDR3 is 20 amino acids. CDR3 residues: CASSSGGLAKNPGGTDTQYF. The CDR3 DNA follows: TGTGCCAGCAGTTCTGGGGGGCTAGCGAAAAACCCGGGTGGCACAGATACGCAGTATTTT.

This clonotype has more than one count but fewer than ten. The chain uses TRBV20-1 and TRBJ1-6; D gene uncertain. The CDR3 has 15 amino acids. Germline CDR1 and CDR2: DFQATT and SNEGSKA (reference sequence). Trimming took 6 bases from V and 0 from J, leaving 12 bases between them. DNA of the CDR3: TGCAGTGCCAGACCTTCGAGCTCCTATAATTCACCCCTCCACTTT. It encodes CSARPSSSYNSPLHF.

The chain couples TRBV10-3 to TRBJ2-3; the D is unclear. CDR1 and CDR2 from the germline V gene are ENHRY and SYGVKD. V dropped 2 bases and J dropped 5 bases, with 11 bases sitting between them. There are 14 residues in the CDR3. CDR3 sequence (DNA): TGTGCCATCAGTGAGGGGCCCCGGGTAGATACGCAGTATTTT. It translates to CAISEGPRVDTQYF.

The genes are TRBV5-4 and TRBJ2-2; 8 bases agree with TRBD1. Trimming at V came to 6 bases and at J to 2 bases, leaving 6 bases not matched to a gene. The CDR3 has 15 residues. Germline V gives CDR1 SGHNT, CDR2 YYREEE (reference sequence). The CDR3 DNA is TGTGCCAGCACTTTGACAGGGGATAACACCGGGGAGCTGTTTTTT. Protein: CASTLTGDNTGELFF.

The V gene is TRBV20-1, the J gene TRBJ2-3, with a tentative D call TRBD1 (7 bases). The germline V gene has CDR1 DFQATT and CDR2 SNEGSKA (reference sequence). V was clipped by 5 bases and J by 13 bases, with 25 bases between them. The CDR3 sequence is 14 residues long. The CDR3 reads CSALIRTGLGEEYF. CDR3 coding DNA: TGCAGTGCTCTCATTCGGACAGGCCTCGGGGAGGAGTATTTT.

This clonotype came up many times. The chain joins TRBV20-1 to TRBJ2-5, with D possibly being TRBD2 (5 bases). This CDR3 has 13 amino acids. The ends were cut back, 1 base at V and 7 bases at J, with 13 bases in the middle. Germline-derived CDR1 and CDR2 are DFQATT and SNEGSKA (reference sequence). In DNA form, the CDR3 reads TGCAGTGCTAGAGTTTGGGGAGAGGCGACCCAGTACTTC. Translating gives CSARVWGEATQYF.

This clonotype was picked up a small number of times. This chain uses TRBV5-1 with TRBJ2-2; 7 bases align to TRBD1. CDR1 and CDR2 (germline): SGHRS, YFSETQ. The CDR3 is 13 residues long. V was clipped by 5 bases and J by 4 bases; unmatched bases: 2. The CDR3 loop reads CASRGTVTGELFF. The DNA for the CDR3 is TGCGCCAGCAGAGGGACAGTCACCGGGGAGCTGTTTTTT. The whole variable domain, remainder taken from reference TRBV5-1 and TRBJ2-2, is KAGVTQTPRYLIKTRGQQVTLSCSPISGHRSVSWYQQTPGQGLQFLFEYFSETQRNKGNFPGRFSGRQFSNSRSEMNVSTLELGDSALYLCASRGTVTGELFFGEGSRLTVL.

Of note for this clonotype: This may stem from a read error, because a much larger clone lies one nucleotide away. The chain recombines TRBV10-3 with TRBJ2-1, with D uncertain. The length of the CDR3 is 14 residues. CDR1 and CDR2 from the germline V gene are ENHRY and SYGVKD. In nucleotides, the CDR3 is TGTGTCCCCCCGCCGCGAGATACCGACAATGAGCAGTTCTTC. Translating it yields CVPPPRDTDNEQFF.

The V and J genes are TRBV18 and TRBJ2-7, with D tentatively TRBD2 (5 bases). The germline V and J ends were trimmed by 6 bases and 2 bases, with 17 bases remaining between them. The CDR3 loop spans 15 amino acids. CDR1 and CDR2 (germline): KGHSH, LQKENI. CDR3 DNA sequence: TGTGCCAGCTCCCTATCACGGGCGACTACCTACGAGCAGTACTTC. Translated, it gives CASSLSRATTYEQYF.

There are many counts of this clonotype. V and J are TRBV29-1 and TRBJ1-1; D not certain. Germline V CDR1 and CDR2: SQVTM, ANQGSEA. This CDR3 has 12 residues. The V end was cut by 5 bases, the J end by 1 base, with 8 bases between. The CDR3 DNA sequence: TGCAGCGTTCGGGCAGGGAACACTGAAGCTTTCTTT. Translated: CSVRAGNTEAFF.

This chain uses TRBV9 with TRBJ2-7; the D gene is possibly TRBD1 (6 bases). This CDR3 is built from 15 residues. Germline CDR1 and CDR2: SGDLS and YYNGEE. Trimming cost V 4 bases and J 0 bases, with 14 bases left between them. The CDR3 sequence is CASSPRQEASYEQYF. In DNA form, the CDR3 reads TGTGCCAGCAGCCCCCGACAGGAGGCCTCCTACGAGCAGTACTTC.

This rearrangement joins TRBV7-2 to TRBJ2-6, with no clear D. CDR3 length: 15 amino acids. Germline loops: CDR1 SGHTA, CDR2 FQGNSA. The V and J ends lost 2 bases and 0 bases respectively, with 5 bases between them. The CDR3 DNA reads TGTGCCAGCAGCTTAAAGAACTCTGGGGCCAACGTCCTGACTTTC. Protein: CASSLKNSGANVLTF.